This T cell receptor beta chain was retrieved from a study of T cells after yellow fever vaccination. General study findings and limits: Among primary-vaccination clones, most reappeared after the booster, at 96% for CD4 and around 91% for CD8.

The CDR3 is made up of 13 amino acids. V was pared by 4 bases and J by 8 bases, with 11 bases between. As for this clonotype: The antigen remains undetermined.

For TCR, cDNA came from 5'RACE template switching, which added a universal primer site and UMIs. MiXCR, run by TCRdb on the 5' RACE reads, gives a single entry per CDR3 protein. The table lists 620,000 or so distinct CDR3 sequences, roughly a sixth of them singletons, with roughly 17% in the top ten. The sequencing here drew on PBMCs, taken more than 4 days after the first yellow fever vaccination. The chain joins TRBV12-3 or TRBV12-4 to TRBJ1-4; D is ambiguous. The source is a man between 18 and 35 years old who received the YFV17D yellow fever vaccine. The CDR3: CASSYKGDEKLFF. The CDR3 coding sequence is TGTGCCAGCAGTTATAAGGGAGACGAAAAACTGTTTTTT.